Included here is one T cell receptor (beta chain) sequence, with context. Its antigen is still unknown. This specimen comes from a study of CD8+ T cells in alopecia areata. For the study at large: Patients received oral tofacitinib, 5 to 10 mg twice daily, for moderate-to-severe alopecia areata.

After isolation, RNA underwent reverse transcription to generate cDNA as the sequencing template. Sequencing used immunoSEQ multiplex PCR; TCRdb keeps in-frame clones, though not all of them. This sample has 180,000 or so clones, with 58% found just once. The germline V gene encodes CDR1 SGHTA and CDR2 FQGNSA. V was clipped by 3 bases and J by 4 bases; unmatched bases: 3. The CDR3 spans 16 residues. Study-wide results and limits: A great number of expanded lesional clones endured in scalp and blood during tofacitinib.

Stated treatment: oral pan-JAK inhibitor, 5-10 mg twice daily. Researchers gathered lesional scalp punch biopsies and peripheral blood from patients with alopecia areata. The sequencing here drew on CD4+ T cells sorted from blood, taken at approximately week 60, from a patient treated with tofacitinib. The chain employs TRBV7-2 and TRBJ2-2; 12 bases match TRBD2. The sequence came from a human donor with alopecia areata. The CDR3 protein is CASSFGLAGTTGELFF. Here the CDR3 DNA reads TGTGCCAGCAGCTTCGGACTAGCGGGGACCACCGGGGAGCTGTTTTTT.